The rows below give T cell receptor beta chains drawn from one sample of a study of blood T cell repertoires in COVID-19. Generated by immunoSEQ multiplex PCR, the TCRdb table keeps only in-frame clones and is missing some. This table has 150,000 to 200,000 clones, roughly four fifths appearing once. Sequencing was carried out using peripheral blood. The receptor set was obtained from a woman in her thirties or forties with COVID-19, enrolled during active disease. The CDR3 runs from the conserved cysteine through the conserved F or W. D genes are given only for firm matches.

CDR3 length: 13; J gene: TRBJ1-2; D gene: TRBD1; V gene: TRBV6-5; CDR3 protein: CASRGTANYGYTF
CDR3 length: 18; J gene: TRBJ2-3; D gene: NA; V gene: TRBV4-1; CDR3 protein: CASSHNQGGGLRTDTQYF
CDR3 length: 15; J gene: TRBJ2-3; D gene: TRBD2; V gene: TRBV7-3; CDR3 protein: CASSRAGGLTDTQYF
CDR3 length: 11; J gene: TRBJ2-7; D gene: NA; V gene: TRBV21-1; CDR3 protein: CASSPTYEQYF
CDR3 length: 19; J gene: TRBJ1-3; D gene: TRBD1; V gene: TRBV28; CDR3 protein: CASSLSLGDRGKAGNTIYF
CDR3 length: 14; J gene: TRBJ2-7; D gene: TRBD2; V gene: TRBV2; CDR3 protein: CASSGTSGMYEQYF
CDR3 length: 13; J gene: TRBJ2-1; D gene: NA; V gene: TRBV7-3; CDR3 protein: CASSFSGFDEQFF
CDR3 length: 17; J gene: TRBJ1-3; D gene: TRBD1; V gene: TRBV18; CDR3 protein: CASSPLRDRGAGNTIYF
CDR3 length: 13; J gene: TRBJ2-7; D gene: NA; V gene: TRBV7-9; CDR3 protein: CASSPRGSYEQYF
CDR3 length: 15; J gene: TRBJ2-1; D gene: NA; V gene: TRBV15; CDR3 protein: CATSRAGSFYNEQFF
CDR3 length: 15; J gene: TRBJ1-6; D gene: TRBD1; V gene: TRBV5-6; CDR3 protein: CASSTEVRGLSPLHF
CDR3 length: 14; J gene: TRBJ1-1; D gene: NA; V gene: TRBV19; CDR3 protein: CASIPGLRNTEAFF
CDR3 length: 16; J gene: TRBJ1-1; D gene: TRBD1; V gene: TRBV15; CDR3 protein: CATSREQTGVGTEAFF
CDR3 length: 14; J gene: TRBJ1-4; D gene: NA; V gene: TRBV15; CDR3 protein: CATSRGSGEEKLFF
CDR3 length: 16; J gene: TRBJ2-2; D gene: NA; V gene: TRBV5-1; CDR3 protein: CASSLNGRGVGRELFF
CDR3 length: 15; J gene: TRBJ1-5; D gene: TRBD1; V gene: TRBV5-1; CDR3 protein: CASSSGTGGDQPQHF
CDR3 length: 13; J gene: TRBJ1-2; D gene: NA; V gene: TRBV30; CDR3 protein: CAWSTGINYGYTF
CDR3 length: 15; J gene: TRBJ1-6; D gene: TRBD1; V gene: TRBV25-1; CDR3 protein: CASSERGQGNSPLHF
CDR3 length: 17; J gene: TRBJ1-2; D gene: NA; V gene: TRBV28; CDR3 protein: CASSITYYRASYSGYTF
CDR3 length: 13; J gene: TRBJ1-1; D gene: NA; V gene: TRBV9; CDR3 protein: CASRRTENTEAFF
CDR3 length: 14; J gene: TRBJ2-1; D gene: NA; V gene: TRBV27; CDR3 protein: CASSLWDTYNEQFF
CDR3 length: 12; J gene: TRBJ2-3; D gene: NA; V gene: TRBV6-5; CDR3 protein: CASIQFPDTQYF
CDR3 length: 17; J gene: TRBJ2-5; D gene: NA; V gene: TRBV6-1; CDR3 protein: CASSEDQAVGSLGTQYF
CDR3 length: 12; J gene: TRBJ1-2; D gene: TRBD1; V gene: TRBV29-1; CDR3 protein: CSAGDSGGGYTF
CDR3 length: 15; J gene: TRBJ1-1; D gene: NA; V gene: TRBV27; CDR3 protein: CASSLSRGGLGEAFF
CDR3 length: 15; J gene: TRBJ2-2; D gene: TRBD2; V gene: TRBV19; CDR3 protein: CASSDSGRATGELFF
CDR3 length: 14; J gene: TRBJ2-3; D gene: TRBD2; V gene: TRBV18; CDR3 protein: CASGLAGVTDTQYF
CDR3 length: 12; J gene: TRBJ2-1; D gene: NA; V gene: TRBV6-5; CDR3 protein: CASRAAYNEQFF
CDR3 length: 16; J gene: TRBJ2-6; D gene: NA; V gene: TRBV6-5; CDR3 protein: CASSYSELSGANVLTF
CDR3 length: 14; J gene: TRBJ1-2; D gene: NA; V gene: TRBV25-1; CDR3 protein: CASSEFVTGSGYTF
CDR3 length: 17; J gene: TRBJ2-2; D gene: NA; V gene: TRBV11-1; CDR3 protein: CASSLALARQSTGELFF
CDR3 length: 15; J gene: TRBJ2-5; D gene: NA; V gene: TRBV7-9; CDR3 protein: CASSGVSRGTGTQYF
CDR3 length: 17; J gene: TRBJ1-3; D gene: NA; V gene: TRBV2; CDR3 protein: CAVSPGGGASSGNTIYF
CDR3 length: 14; J gene: TRBJ1-2; D gene: NA; V gene: TRBV18; CDR3 protein: CASSPPEVNYGYTF
CDR3 length: 15; J gene: TRBJ2-7; D gene: TRBD2; V gene: TRBV7-3; CDR3 protein: CASSRQSGGTYEQYF
CDR3 length: 15; J gene: TRBJ2-1; D gene: NA; V gene: TRBV7-6; CDR3 protein: CASSLETGFYNEQFF
CDR3 length: 14; J gene: TRBJ1-6; D gene: TRBD1; V gene: TRBV2; CDR3 protein: CASSTDRGHSPLHF
CDR3 length: 13; J gene: TRBJ2-7; D gene: NA; V gene: TRBV19; CDR3 protein: CASSEADYYEQYF
CDR3 length: 12; J gene: TRBJ1-2; D gene: NA; V gene: TRBV6-6; CDR3 protein: CASSPTEYGYTF
CDR3 length: 15; J gene: TRBJ2-7; D gene: NA; V gene: TRBV7-2; CDR3 protein: CASSSSRGKSYEQYF
CDR3 length: 14; J gene: TRBJ2-5; D gene: TRBD2; V gene: TRBV7-2; CDR3 protein: CASSLAGLIETQYF